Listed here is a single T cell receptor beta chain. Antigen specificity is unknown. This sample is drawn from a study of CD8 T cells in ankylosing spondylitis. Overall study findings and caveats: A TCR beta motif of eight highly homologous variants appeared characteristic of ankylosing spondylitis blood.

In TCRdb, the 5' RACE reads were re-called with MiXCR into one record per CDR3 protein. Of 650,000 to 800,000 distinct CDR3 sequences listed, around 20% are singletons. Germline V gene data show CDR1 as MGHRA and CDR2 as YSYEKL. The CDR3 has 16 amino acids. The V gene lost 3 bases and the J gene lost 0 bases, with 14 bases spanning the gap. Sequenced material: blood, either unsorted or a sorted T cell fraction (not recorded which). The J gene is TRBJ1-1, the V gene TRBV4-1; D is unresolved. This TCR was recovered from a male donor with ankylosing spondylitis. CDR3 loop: CASSQAGRGVNTEAFF. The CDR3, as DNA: TGCGCCAGCAGCCAGGCTGGACGGGGTGTGAACACTGAAGCTTTCTTT.